The TCR beta chain under discussion was sequenced for a study of blood T cell repertoires in COVID-19. Only in-frame clones appear in the TCRdb table, and some are missing; sequencing was by immunoSEQ multiplex PCR. The sample shows tens of thousands of clones, around 73% of them seen only once. Germline assignment: CDR1 SEHNR and CDR2 FQNEAQ (reference sequence). The CDR3 extends over 15 amino acids. V shed 1 base and J 6 bases; nucleotides not matched to a gene: 7. The rearrangement links TRBV7-9 to TRBJ2-7; TRBD2 agrees at 9 bases. This TCR was recovered from a man older than 75 with acute or convalescent COVID-19. The sequenced material came from peripheral blood. CDR3 in amino acids: CASSLDRLAGSEQYF. In DNA, the CDR3 is TGTGCCAGCAGCTTAGATCGTCTAGCGGGAAGCGAGCAGTACTTC.